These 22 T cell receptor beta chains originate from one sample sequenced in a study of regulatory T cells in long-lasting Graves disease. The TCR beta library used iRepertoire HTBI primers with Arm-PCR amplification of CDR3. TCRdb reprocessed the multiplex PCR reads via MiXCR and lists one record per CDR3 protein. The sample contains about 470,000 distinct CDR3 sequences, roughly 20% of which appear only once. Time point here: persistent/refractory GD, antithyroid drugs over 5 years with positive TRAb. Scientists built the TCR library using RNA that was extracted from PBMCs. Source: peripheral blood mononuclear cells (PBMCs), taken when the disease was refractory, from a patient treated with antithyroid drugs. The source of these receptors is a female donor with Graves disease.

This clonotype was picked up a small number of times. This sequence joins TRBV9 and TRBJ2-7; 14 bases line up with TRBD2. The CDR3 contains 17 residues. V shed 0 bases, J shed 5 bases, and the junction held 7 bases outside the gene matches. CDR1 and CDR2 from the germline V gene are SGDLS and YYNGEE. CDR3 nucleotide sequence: TGTGCCAGCAGCGTAGGAGGGGGACTAGCGGGAGACAACGAGCAGTACTTC. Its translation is CASSVGGGLAGDNEQYF.

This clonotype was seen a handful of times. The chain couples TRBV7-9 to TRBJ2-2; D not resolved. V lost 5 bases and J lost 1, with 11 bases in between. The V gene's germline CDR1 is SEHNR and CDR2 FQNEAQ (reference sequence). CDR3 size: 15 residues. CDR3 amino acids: CASSPFRRNTGELFF. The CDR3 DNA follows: TGTGCCAGCAGCCCCTTCAGGCGGAACACCGGGGAGCTGTTTTTT.

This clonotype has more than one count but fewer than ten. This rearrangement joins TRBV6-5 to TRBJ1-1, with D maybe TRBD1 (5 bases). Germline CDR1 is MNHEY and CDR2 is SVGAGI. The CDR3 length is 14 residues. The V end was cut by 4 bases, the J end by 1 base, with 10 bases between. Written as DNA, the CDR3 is TGTGCCAGCAGTTCATTGACAGAGAACACTGAAGCTTTCTTT. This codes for CASSSLTENTEAFF.

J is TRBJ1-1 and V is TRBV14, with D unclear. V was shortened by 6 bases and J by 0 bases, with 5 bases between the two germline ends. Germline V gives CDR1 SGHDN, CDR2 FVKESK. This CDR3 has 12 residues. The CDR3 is CASSKLNTEAFF. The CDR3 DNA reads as TGTGCCAGCAGTAAGCTGAACACTGAAGCTTTCTTT.

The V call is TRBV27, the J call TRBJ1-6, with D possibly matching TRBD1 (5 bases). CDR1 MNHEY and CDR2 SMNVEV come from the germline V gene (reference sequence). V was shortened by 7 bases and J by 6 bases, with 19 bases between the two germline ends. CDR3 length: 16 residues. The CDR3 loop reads CASNLGAPGGNSPLHF. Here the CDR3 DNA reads TGTGCCAGCAACCTAGGGGCTCCTGGGGGTAATTCACCCCTCCACTTT.

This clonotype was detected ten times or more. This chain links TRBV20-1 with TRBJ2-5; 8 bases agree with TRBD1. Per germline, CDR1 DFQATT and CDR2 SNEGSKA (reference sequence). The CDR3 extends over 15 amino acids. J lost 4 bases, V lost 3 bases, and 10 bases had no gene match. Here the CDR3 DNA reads TGCAGTGCTAGCGTCAGGACAGGGTTTAGAGAGACCCAGTACTTC. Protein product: CSASVRTGFRETQYF.

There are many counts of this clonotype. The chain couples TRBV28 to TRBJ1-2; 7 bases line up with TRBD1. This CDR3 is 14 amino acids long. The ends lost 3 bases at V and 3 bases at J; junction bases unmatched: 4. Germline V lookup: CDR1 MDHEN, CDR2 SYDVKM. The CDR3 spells CASSFGQGDYGYTF. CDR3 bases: TGTGCCAGCAGTTTTGGTCAGGGGGACTATGGCTACACCTTC.

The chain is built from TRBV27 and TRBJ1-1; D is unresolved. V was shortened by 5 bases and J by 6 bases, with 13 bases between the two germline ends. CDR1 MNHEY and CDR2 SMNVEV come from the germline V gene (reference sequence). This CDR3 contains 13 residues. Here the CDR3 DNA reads TGTGCCAGCAGTCCGGGCCCGGCGGCTGAAGCTTTCTTT. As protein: CASSPGPAAEAFF.

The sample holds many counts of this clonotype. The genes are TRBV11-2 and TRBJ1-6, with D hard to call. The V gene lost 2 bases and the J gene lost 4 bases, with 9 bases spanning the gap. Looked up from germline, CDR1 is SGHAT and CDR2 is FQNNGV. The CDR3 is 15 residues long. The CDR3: CASSLSDGYNSPLHF. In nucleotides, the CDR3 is TGTGCCAGCAGCTTATCGGATGGGTATAATTCACCCCTCCACTTT.

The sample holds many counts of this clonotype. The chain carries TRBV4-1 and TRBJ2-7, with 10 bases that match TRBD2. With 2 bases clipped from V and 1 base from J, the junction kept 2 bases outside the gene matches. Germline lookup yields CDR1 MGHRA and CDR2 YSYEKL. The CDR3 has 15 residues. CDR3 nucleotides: TGCGCCAGCAGCCAACCACTAGCGGGGTCCTACGAGCAGTACTTC. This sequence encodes CASSQPLAGSYEQYF.

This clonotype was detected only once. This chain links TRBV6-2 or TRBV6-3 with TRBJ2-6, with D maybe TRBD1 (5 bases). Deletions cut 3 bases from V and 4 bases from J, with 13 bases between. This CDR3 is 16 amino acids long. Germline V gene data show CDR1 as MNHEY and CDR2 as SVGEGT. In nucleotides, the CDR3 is TGTGCCAGCAGTTATTTTGGGGCGTCCGGGGCCAACGTCCTGACTTTC. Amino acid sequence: CASSYFGASGANVLTF.

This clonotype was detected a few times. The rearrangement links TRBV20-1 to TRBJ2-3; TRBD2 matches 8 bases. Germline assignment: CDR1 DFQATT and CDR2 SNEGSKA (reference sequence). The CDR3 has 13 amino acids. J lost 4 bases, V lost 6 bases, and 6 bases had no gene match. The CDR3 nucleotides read TGCAGTGCAGCGGGAGACGTCCCAGATACGCAGTATTTT. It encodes CSAAGDVPDTQYF.

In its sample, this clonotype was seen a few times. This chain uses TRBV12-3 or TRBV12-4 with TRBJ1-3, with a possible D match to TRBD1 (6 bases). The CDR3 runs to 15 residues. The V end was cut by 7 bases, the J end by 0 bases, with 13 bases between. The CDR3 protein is CASTDSMHSGNTIYF. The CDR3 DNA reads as TGTGCCAGCACGGACAGCATGCACTCTGGAAACACCATATATTTT.

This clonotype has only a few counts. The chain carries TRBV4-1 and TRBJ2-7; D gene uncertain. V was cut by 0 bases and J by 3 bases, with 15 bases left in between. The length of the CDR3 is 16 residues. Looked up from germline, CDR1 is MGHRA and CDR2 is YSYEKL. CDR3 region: CASSQDHGAAFYEQYF. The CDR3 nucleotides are TGCGCCAGCAGCCAAGATCATGGTGCAGCTTTCTACGAGCAGTACTTC.

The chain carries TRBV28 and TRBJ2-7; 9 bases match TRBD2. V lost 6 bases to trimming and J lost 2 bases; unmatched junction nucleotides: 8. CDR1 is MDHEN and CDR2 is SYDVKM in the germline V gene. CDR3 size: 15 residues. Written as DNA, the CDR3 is TGTGCCAGCAGACCCACCCGCGGGAGGGCCTACGAGCAGTACTTC. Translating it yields CASRPTRGRAYEQYF.

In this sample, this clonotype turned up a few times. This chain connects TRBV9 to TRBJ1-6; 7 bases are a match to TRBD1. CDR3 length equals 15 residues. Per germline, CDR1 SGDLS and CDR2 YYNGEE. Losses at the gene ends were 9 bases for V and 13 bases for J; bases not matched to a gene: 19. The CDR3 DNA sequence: TGTGCCACCCTCTTGAGCCGGGACAGAGGAATTCCCCTCCACTTT. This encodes CATLLSRDRGIPLHF.

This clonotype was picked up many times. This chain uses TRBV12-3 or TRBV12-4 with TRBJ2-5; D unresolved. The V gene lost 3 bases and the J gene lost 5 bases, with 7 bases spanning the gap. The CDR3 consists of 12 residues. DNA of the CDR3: TGTGCCAGCAGTTTCACATGGGAGACCCAGTACTTC. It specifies CASSFTWETQYF.

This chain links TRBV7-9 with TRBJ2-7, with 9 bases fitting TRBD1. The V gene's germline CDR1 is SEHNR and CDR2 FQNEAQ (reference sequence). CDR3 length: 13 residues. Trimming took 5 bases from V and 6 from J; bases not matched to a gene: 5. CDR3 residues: CASSPRTGVEQYF. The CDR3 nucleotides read TGTGCCAGCAGCCCTCGGACAGGGGTCGAGCAGTACTTC.

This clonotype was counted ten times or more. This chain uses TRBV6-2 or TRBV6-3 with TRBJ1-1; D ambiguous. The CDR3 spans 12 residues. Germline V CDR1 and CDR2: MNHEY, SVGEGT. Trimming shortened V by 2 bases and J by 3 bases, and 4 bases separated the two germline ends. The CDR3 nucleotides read TGTGCCAGCAGTTACGGGTACACTGAAGCTTTCTTT. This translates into CASSYGYTEAFF.

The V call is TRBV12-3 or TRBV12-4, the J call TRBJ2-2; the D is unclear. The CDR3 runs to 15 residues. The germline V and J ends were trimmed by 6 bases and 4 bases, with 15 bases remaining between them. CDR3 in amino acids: CASSPGGASTGELFF. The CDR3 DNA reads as TGTGCCAGCAGCCCCGGCGGCGCGAGCACCGGGGAGCTGTTTTTT.

CDR3 sequence (DNA): TGCGCCAGCAGATACAGGGTAAGAGGTGAAGCTTTCTTT. Its protein is CASRYRVRGEAFF. The V call is TRBV5-1, the J call TRBJ1-1; tentatively, D is TRBD1 (6 bases). This CDR3 spans 13 amino acids. Trimming removed 5 bases at V and 7 bases at J, with 15 bases between. CDR1 is SGHRS and CDR2 is YFSETQ in the germline V gene.

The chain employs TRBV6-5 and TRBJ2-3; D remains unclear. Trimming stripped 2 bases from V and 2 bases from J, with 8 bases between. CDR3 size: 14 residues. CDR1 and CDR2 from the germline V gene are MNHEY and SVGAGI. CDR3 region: CASSYPGNTDTQYF. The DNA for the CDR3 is TGTGCCAGCAGTTACCCCGGAAACACAGATACGCAGTATTTT.